This T cell receptor beta chain came from a study of T cell repertoires in ileal Crohn's disease. Study observations and caveats: Endoscopic recurrence occurred in every patient whose clonality exceeded 26.8%.

Sequenced by immunoSEQ multiplex PCR; TCRdb stores in-frame clones only, minus some. Among some 3,000 clones listed, about four fifths were seen once. Time point defined: inflamed ileum from the surgical specimen. In the case of this clone: Its target is not known.

There are 13 residues in the CDR3. V was shortened by 9 bases and J by 0 bases, with 13 bases between the two germline ends. CDR1 SGHNT and CDR2 YYREEE come from the germline V gene (reference sequence). Sequencing was carried out using ileal tissue. The TCR was taken from an adult with Crohn's disease. The V gene is TRBV5-4, the J gene TRBJ2-7; maybe TRBD1 (5 bases). The CDR3 spells CATTQTASYEQYF. The CDR3 nucleotides read TGTGCCACCACACAGACAGCCTCCTACGAGCAGTACTTC.